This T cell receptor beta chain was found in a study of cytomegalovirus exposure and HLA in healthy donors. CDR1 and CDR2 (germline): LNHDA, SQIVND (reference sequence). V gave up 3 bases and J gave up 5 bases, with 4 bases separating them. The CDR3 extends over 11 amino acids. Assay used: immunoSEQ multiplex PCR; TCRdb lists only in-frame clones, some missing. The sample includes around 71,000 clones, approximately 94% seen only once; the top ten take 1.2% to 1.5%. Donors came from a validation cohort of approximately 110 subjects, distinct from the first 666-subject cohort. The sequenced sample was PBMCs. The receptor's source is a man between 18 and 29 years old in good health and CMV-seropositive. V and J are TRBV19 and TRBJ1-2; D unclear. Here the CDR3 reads CASSIGYGYTF. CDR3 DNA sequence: TGTGCCAGTAGTATCGGGTATGGCTACACCTTC.